The TCR beta chain described here comes from a study of blood T cell repertoires in COVID-19 (dated by TCRdb to about 2020). Some background on the complete study: Collaborator samples came from the United States, Italy and Spain and covered acute and convalescent phases of COVID-19. The repertoires were released in a freely available public database intended as a resource for research on the immune response to SARS-CoV-2. A de-identified subject ID, COVID-19 status, age in years and sex were almost always included in the sample metadata. Subjects who had been exposed to COVID-19, were actively infected with it, or had recovered from it provided the deeply sampled blood TCRbeta repertoires that made up the dataset. Samples came from the ongoing ImmuneRACE study (first 160 participants) plus 1,254 subjects from 6 global collaborators. Where available, HLA class I and class II types were obtained from metadata supplied by the sample provider rather than from assay-based typing. The prospective study material was composed of cDNA or gDNA derived from T cells, B-cell-depleted T cells, or PBMCs. What the authors observed across the whole study: The amount of clinical and demographic metadata varied by source and participant and was provided uncurated.

Worth noting for this clone: Its antigen is not yet known. Per-base qualities were not stored, and no clone one base away is much larger.

Enrolling through a virtual design, the prospective study's participants ranged in age from roughly 18 to 95 years and lived across 24 United States geographic areas. To assign participants to cohorts, the prospective study relied on clinical history that participants themselves reported in a screening survey and a study questionnaire. For ImmuneRACE Cohort 3, a participant was defined as recovered based on two consecutive negative NP/OP PCR tests, clearance by a healthcare professional, or resolution of symptoms. Each participant in the prospective study had whole blood, serum and a nasopharyngeal or oropharyngeal swab collected by mobile phlebotomists. Additional blood draws and questionnaires over an approximately two-month period could optionally be provided by prospective study participants. Blood samples from the prospective study were shipped frozen or at room temperature prior to DNA extraction.

The immunoSEQ Assay, a bias-controlled multiplex PCR, was used to amplify TCRbeta CDR3 regions from genomic DNA. Regarding the original processing steps: Nucleated cell counts per sample were estimated from amplification of reference gene primers within the assay. To quantify the absolute abundance of each unique TCRbeta CDR3 rearrangement, sequence reads were collapsed and filtered. For each sample, productive Simpson clonality was calculated as the square root of Simpson's diversity index across productive rearrangements. TCRdb provides this immuneACCESS table in a form limited to in-frame rearrangements. Some clones are lacking; in checked studies, under half of them reflect an unresolved V gene, and why the rest are absent is not known. V and J calls and clone size come straight from that table; D and trimming were deduced from the DNA. The sample data list 150,000 to 200,000 clones, and over 75% of these were observed just once. 6.5% to 8.5% of the sample is taken by the ten largest.

The germline V gene (reference sequence) supplies CDR1 LGHDT and CDR2 YNNKEL. The CDR3 runs 13 residues from the cysteine to the phenylalanine. Only CDR3 DNA is held: 39 bases, read in frame from base 1. Unmatched junction bases come to 5, with V trimmed by 4 bases and J by 6 bases. This receptor was identified in a woman aged 50 to 65 who had recovered from COVID-19. The sequencing sample was made of PBMCs or T cells enriched from blood (not recorded which). The chain is made from TRBV3-1 (or the pseudogene TRBV3-2) and TRBJ1-1; TRBD1 lines up with 7 middle nucleotides. The DNA is as follows: TGTGCCAGCAGCCCAATCGGGACAGCTGAAGCTTTCTTT. It encodes CASSPIGTAEAFF.